The text below deals with one TCR beta chain. This specimen belongs to a study of T cells in Graves' hyperthyroidism and ophthalmopathy. Researchers defined stable Graves' hyperthyroidism as no ophthalmopathy progression within 18 months. The hyperthyroidism was newly diagnosed and had lasted under 2 months; the patients were aged 18 to 65. Regions amplified from RNA transcripts were the TCR beta CDR3 regions. TCR CDR3 underwent first-round RT-PCR with the HTBI primer set. TCRdb recomputed calls from the multiplex PCR reads with MiXCR, one row per CDR3 protein. Altogether 300,000 to 450,000 distinct CDR3 sequences are present, approximately 15% being singletons, with the ten largest covering about 11%. Sequenced sample: blood. The TCR sequence derives from a woman in her sixties or seventies with Graves' hyperthyroidism.

The CDR3 loop reads CATSEERPGDEQFF. CDR3 nucleotides: TGTGCCACCTCCGAGGAGCGGCCTGGGGATGAGCAGTTCTTC. The chain carries TRBV24-1 and TRBJ2-1, with D perhaps TRBD2 (5 bases). CDR3 size: 14 residues. Trimming took off 9 bases at V and 8 bases at J, with 19 bases between the two ends. Germline CDR1 is KGHDR and CDR2 is SFDVKD.